The 21 T cell receptor beta chains below all came from one sample that was sequenced in a study of early T cells in non-severe SARS-CoV-2 infection. TCRdb reprocessed the 5' RACE reads with MiXCR, giving one entry per CDR3 protein. The data show roughly 100,000 distinct CDR3 sequences, 13% to 15% seen once. The sequencing sample was made of whole blood. The receptors come from an adult who was a healthcare worker with PCR-confirmed SARS-CoV-2 infection or an uninfected control (not recorded which).

The V call is TRBV4-3, the J call TRBJ2-2; a possible D gene is TRBD1 (7 bases). CDR1 and CDR2 from the germline V gene are LGHNA and YSLEER. V shed 0 bases and J shed 6 bases, with 14 bases lying between them. The CDR3 loop spans 16 amino acids. This CDR3 reads CASSQERQGGAGELFF. The CDR3 bases are TGCGCCAGCAGCCAAGAGAGACAGGGAGGAGCCGGGGAGCTGTTTTTT.

This clonotype showed up just a few times. J is TRBJ2-7 and V is TRBV6-5; D is unresolved. Per the germline V gene, CDR1 is MNHEY and CDR2 is SVGAGI. This CDR3 contains 12 residues. V was pared by 4 bases and J by 2 bases, with 6 bases between. As DNA, the CDR3 is TGTGCCAGCAGTTCCAGACCCTACGAGCAGTACTTC. This sequence encodes CASSSRPYEQYF.

The chain employs TRBV24-1 and TRBJ2-7, with D perhaps matching TRBD1 or TRBD2 (5 bases each). The germline V gene has CDR1 KGHDR and CDR2 SFDVKD. Trimming pared 5 bases from V and 3 bases from J, leaving 7 bases between. This CDR3 is built from 12 residues. The CDR3, as DNA: TGTGCCACCAGTGGGGACGGCTACGAGCAGTACTTC. This encodes CATSGDGYEQYF.

This clonotype is deemed medium-sized. The chain carries TRBV11-3 and TRBJ1-1; TRBD1 is a possible D gene (5 bases). Germline V lookup: CDR1 SGHNT, CDR2 YENEEA. The CDR3 loop spans 15 amino acids. Trimming took off 5 bases at V and 4 bases at J, with 17 bases between the two ends. The DNA of the CDR3 is TGTGCCAGCAGCCACGGACACGACGGGAGCACTGAAGCTTTCTTT. Protein: CASSHGHDGSTEAFF.

This clonotype has at least ten counts. The chain is built from TRBV14 and TRBJ2-5; 7 bases are a match to TRBD1. The CDR3 loop spans 13 amino acids. V was clipped by 6 bases and J by 1 base; unmatched bases: 2. Germline CDR1 SGHDN, CDR2 FVKESK. The CDR3 bases are TGTGCCAGCAGGGACAGGTCCCAAGAGACCCAGTACTTC. It yields the protein CASRDRSQETQYF.

This clonotype was observed many times. The chain is built from TRBV24-1 and TRBJ2-7; D is tentatively TRBD1 or TRBD2 (5 bases each). Germline assignment: CDR1 KGHDR and CDR2 SFDVKD. V lost 5 bases to trimming and J lost 6 bases, with 13 bases between them. The CDR3 contains 13 residues. The CDR3 region is CATSVRGAGEQYF. CDR3 DNA sequence: TGTGCCACCAGTGTGCGTGGGGCGGGCGAGCAGTACTTC.

The V and J genes are TRBV20-1 and TRBJ2-7; D is unclear. The CDR3 is 12 residues long. Germline assignment: CDR1 DFQATT and CDR2 SNEGSKA (reference sequence). V was trimmed by 5 bases and J by 5 bases, leaving 13 bases between them. CDR3 coding DNA: TGCAGTGCTGATATACGTCTGAACGAGCAGTACTTC. This sequence encodes CSADIRLNEQYF.

A remark on this clonotype: One end of the junction varies from germline; a read error may be responsible. The chain uses TRBV7-2 and TRBJ2-5; TRBD1 matches at 7 bases. Per the germline V gene, CDR1 is SGHTA and CDR2 is FQGNSA. The length of the CDR3 is 15 residues. The CDR3: CASSLLGQNRETRYF. The CDR3 coding sequence is TGTGCCAGCAGCTTATTGGGACAGAACAGAGAGACCCGGTACTTC.

At least ten counts were recorded for this clonotype. CDR3: CASSTDRDRGMHTQYF. The CDR3 nucleotides read TGTGCCAGTAGTACAGACCGGGACAGGGGTATGCATACGCAGTATTTT. The chain has TRBV19 and TRBJ2-3, with TRBD1 matching over 10 bases. Germline loops: CDR1 LNHDA, CDR2 SQIVND (reference sequence). The V segment lost 4 bases and the J segment 7 bases; nucleotides outside the gene matches: 11. The CDR3 sequence is 16 residues long.

This clonotype was picked up a small number of times. The genes are TRBV29-1 and TRBJ2-5, with 8 bases lining up with TRBD2. This CDR3 comprises 15 residues. Germline assignment: CDR1 SQVTM and CDR2 ANQGSEA. V gave up 2 bases and J gave up 0 bases; unmatched junction bases: 5. The CDR3 nucleotides read TGCAGCGTTGAATCGGCTAGCGGGTACCAAGAGACCCAGTACTTC. Translation: CSVESASGYQETQYF.

This clonotype was counted between two and nine times. This sequence joins TRBV3-1 and TRBJ2-5, with 7 bases lining up with TRBD1. Per the germline V gene, CDR1 is LGHDT and CDR2 is YNNKEL (reference sequence). The CDR3 is 15 residues long. The V segment lost 2 bases and the J segment 5 bases; nucleotides outside the gene matches: 8. The CDR3 nucleotides are TGTGCCAGCAGCCAAAGGGGGCGCACCCCCGAGACCCAGTACTTC. Protein product: CASSQRGRTPETQYF.

The sample holds a few counts of this clonotype. The chain couples TRBV12-3 or TRBV12-4 to TRBJ1-1; 11 positions agree with TRBD1. The CDR3 loop spans 16 amino acids. V gave up 6 bases and J gave up 5 bases; unmatched junction bases: 11. The CDR3 bases are TGTGCCAGCAGCATACCGGGACAGGGGGTTTGGACTGAAGCTTTCTTT. It yields the protein CASSIPGQGVWTEAFF.

This clonotype has just a few counts. The CDR3 DNA reads as TGTGCCAGCCAGGACACGGGTTCGGTGGGGCTTAATTCACCCCTCCACTTT. Translated: CASQDTGSVGLNSPLHF. The chain links TRBV12-3 or TRBV12-4 to TRBJ1-6; D might be TRBD1 (5 bases). This CDR3 region has 17 residues. Between the trimmed V and J ends, which lost 8 bases and 6 bases, there was a span of 23 bases.

In regard to this clonotype: Its ends do not fully match the called genes, so a read error is possible. The V gene is TRBV28, the J gene TRBJ1-1, with a possible D match to TRBD1 (5 bases). This CDR3 has 10 amino acids. Germline CDR1 MDHEN, CDR2 SYDVKM. CDR3 DNA: TGTGCCAGCTTAGACAGTGAAGTTTTCTTT. As protein: CASLDSEVFF.

This chain connects TRBV29-1 to TRBJ2-3; TRBD1 or TRBD2 may be the D gene (5 bases each). The germline V gene encodes CDR1 SQVTM and CDR2 ANQGSEA. This CDR3 has 16 amino acids. The V gene lost 4 bases and the J gene lost 1 base, with 18 bases spanning the gap. The CDR3 bases are TGCAGCGTTGGGGGATTCTTCGAGGGGCGCACAGATACGCAGTATTTT. Its protein product is CSVGGFFEGRTDTQYF.

This clonotype was detected many times. The chain has TRBV4-3 and TRBJ2-1; D gene uncertain. Germline V gene sequence: CDR1 LGHNA, CDR2 YSLEER. CDR3 length: 16 amino acids. V gave up 0 bases and J gave up 3 bases, with 12 bases separating them. The CDR3 loop reads CASSQEMNVFYNEQFF. CDR3 in DNA: TGCGCCAGCAGCCAAGAAATGAATGTGTTCTACAATGAGCAGTTCTTC.

The J gene is TRBJ2-3, the V gene TRBV11-2; no reliable D call. Trimming took 2 bases from V and 7 from J, leaving 4 bases between them. CDR3 length: 11 residues. Germline V gene sequence: CDR1 SGHAT, CDR2 FQNNGV. CDR3 protein: CASSLLNTQYF. The CDR3 DNA is TGTGCCAGCAGCTTACTTAATACGCAGTATTTT.

The sample holds many counts of this clonotype. The chain combines TRBV4-1 with TRBJ1-4, with TRBD1 as a possible D gene (5 bases). The CDR3 totals 14 residues. V gave up 1 base and J gave up 8 bases, with 11 bases separating them. CDR1 and CDR2 (germline): MGHRA, YSYEKL. CDR3 sequence: CASSQVGGDEKLFF. CDR3 nucleotides: TGCGCCAGCAGCCAAGTCGGGGGAGACGAAAAACTGTTTTTT.

This clonotype turned up a few times. The chain links TRBV27 to TRBJ2-7, with D hard to call. Germline CDR1 is MNHEY and CDR2 is SMNVEV (reference sequence). V dropped 4 bases and J dropped 0 bases, with 10 bases sitting between them. The CDR3 length is 14 residues. The CDR3 nucleotides are TGTGCCAGCAGTTCCCGGATAGGCTCCTACGAGCAGTACTTC. As protein: CASSSRIGSYEQYF.

This clonotype was counted between two and nine times. The chain couples TRBV20-1 to TRBJ1-4; D remains ambiguous. The CDR3 is made up of 13 amino acids. Germline V gene lookup returns CDR1 DFQATT and CDR2 SNEGSKA (reference sequence). The ends were cut back, 0 bases at V and 8 bases at J, with 10 bases in the middle. The CDR3 here is CSARDPGREKLFF. The CDR3 DNA reads as TGCAGTGCTAGAGATCCGGGTAGGGAAAAACTGTTTTTT.

The CDR3 DNA reads as TGTGCCAGCAGCTCCCGCGGCACTGTCTCCTATGGCTACACCTTC. This sequence encodes CASSSRGTVSYGYTF. The chain carries TRBV9 and TRBJ1-2; no clear D gene. The germline V gene has CDR1 SGDLS and CDR2 YYNGEE. This CDR3 is 15 amino acids long. The V end was cut by 4 bases, the J end by 4 bases, with 17 bases between.